The sequence of this TCR beta chain was determined in a study of identical twins (dated by TCRdb to 2016 to 2017). Describing the broader study: To test whether fetal clonotypes persist, this study deep-sequenced TCR alpha and beta repertoires from monozygotic twins, from unrelated adults of various ages, and from cord blood. Replicate twin experiments were performed at different times using different library preparation protocols to rule out contamination.

On this clonotype: This receptor's antigen is unknown. No per-base quality is available; no much larger clone lies one base away.

For CDR1 and CDR2, the germline V gene lists MDHEN and SYDVKM. Trimming removed 8 bases from V and 3 bases from J; the gene matches leave 10 bases unexplained. The cysteine opens and the phenylalanine closes a CDR3 of 15 amino acids. Only CDR3 DNA remains: 45 bases, in frame from the first base. Study-wide conclusions, independent of this receptor: In monozygotic twins, out-of-frame TCR alpha sharing was systematically underestimated by recombination models, although the models agreed with sharing between unrelated individuals. Zero-insertion analyses could be partly confounded by invariant T cells such as MAIT and iNKT, although diverse VJ usage argued against such confounding for most clonotypes. Out-of-frame TCR alpha sequences shared between twins showed an excess of low generation-probability sequences compared with coincidental sharing between unrelated individuals. Excess twin sharing in beta out-of-frame sequences was weaker because fewer shared sequences lowered the signal-to-noise ratio. Fewer insertions were carried by abundant cord blood beta clonotypes, a similar but weaker trend appeared in young adult naive repertoires, and no such trend appeared in memory repertoires. Because the same donors could not be followed over many years, the conclusions depended on cross-sectional statistical analysis.

Preparation of the library involved 5' RACE. TCRdb records Illumina HiSeq 2000 as the sequencer. Template switching introduced a universal primer binding site; the final cDNA contained a unique molecular identifier, enabling accurate counting of TCR cDNA molecules. Specific primers in the conserved constant-segment region were used to synthesize first-strand cDNA for TCR alpha and beta chains. To control for contamination, every cDNA library carried two barcodes: a SMART-Mk sample barcode plus Illumina barcodes. TruSeq adapter sequences, together with Illumina sample barcodes, were added in two successive PCR steps. The Illumina HiSeq platform was used with custom primers to sequence TCR alpha and beta cDNA libraries. The original pipeline was this. Raw reads were processed with MiGEC to extract unique molecular identifiers, and MiXCR was used to determine CDR3 positions. For each individual, recombination models were inferred using an EM algorithm with the repgenHMM and IGoR tools. The analysis of shared clonotypes was done with the tcR package in R, with sharing normalized by the product of cloneset sizes. Out-of-frame nonproductive sequences were analyzed to study raw recombination free of thymic and clonal selection effects. The public reads were run again by TCRdb, first through fastp at Q25 and then through MiXCR, and only productive beta chains were kept. Each CDR3 protein appears once, grouped with its most common genes and DNA. TCRdb assigned the V and J calls; the authors' analysis was not used. The sample table records about 530,000 distinct CDR3 sequences; approximately 16% of these occur just once. Less than 0.5% of the sample is taken by the ten largest.

Only healthy Caucasian donors were included. The twin cohort consisted of three pairs of female monozygotic twins, all aged 18 to 29 years. CD4+ and CD8+ T cell populations were isolated with positive isolation kits from Invitrogen. The sample also formed part of further work on yellow fever vaccine responses in identical twins. Per that second paper: The authors reported that the T cell response to vaccination in identical twins appeared partly convergent and partly personalized. In identical twins, the study followed T cell clones that responded to the vaccine with precision.

The receptor comes from a woman under 30 in good health. The rearranged segments are TRBV28 and TRBJ1-1; the central 9 bases match TRBD1. The sequencing sample was made of CD4+ T cells sorted from blood. The CDR3 is CASPGQGSMDTEAFF. The DNA sequence follows: TGTGCCAGCCCGGGACAGGGTTCAATGGACACTGAAGCTTTCTTT.